This T cell receptor beta chain came from a study of blood T cell repertoires in COVID-19. Study overall: Samples came from the United States, Italy and Spain, spanning acute and convalescent COVID-19.

Sequencing was performed with immunoSEQ multiplex PCR; in TCRdb, only in-frame clones are kept and a portion is missing. Here the sample spans about 180,000 clones, approximately 89% being singletons. Germline V CDR1 and CDR2: LGHNT, FRNRAP. There are 14 residues in the CDR3. V shed 1 base and J 6 bases; nucleotides not matched to a gene: 4. This clone was observed once. The sequenced sample consisted of peripheral blood. The source is a woman aged 25 to 39 with acute or convalescent COVID-19. The rearrangement joins TRBV12-5 to TRBJ2-7; 9 nucleotides align to TRBD1. DNA of the CDR3: TGTGCTAGTGGTTTGGGACAGGGGGAATTCGAGCAGTACTTC. As protein: CASGLGQGEFEQYF.